Detailed here is one T cell receptor beta chain. The antigen it binds to is not known. No per-base quality is available; no much larger clone lies one base away. The data originate from a study of early stage breast cancer tumors (dated by TCRdb to between 2016 and 2019). At the level of the whole study: Of the 15 to 20 invasive breast tumors, approximately 11 were found to be estrogen receptor-positive, progesterone receptor-positive and HER2-negative. Of the 12 ER+/PR+/HER2- tumors, eight were classified as invasive ductal carcinomas and four as invasive lobular carcinomas. A read coverage of roughly 10-fold per sample was achieved on average. Across all samples, 2,500,000 or so templates representing 1.2 million or so unique clonotypes were detected.

General conclusions and limits of the study: Because the cohort was small, a breakdown by tumor subtype could not be done. Greater similarity was observed between blood and normal breast repertoires than between blood and tumor repertoires, and tumor was distinguished from normal in about 85% of the 16 patients when each tissue was compared with blood. Compared with adjacent normal breast tissue, tumors had higher clonality and about 2.5-fold greater T cell density. Chain pairing and functional markers such as CD4, CD8 and FOXP3 were not captured by bulk genomic DNA sequencing of unsorted cells. Enriched TCRB sequences shared across patients were mostly commonly generated sequences, unlikely to play an important role in the tumor microenvironment.

The study profiled bulk TCR beta-chain repertoires in matched peripheral blood, tumor and adjacent normal breast tissue taken from around 15 patients with early-stage breast cancer. Before surgery, about 5-11 mL of whole blood was collected into EDTA tubes and then processed within 2 hours. Ficoll-Paque centrifugation in SepMate-50 tubes was used to isolate peripheral blood mononuclear cells. PBMCs were cryopreserved in around 90% FBS with roughly 10% DMSO in aliquots of 2 to 4 million cells and stored in liquid nitrogen. Genomic DNA was extracted with the Qiagen AllPrep DNA/RNA Mini kit. Two independent genomic DNA replicates were amplified for each sample, with around 0.5 ug used for blood and around 1.5 ug for tumor or normal breast. Following the manufacturer's instructions, the ImmunoSeq Intro kit was used to carry out TCRB sequencing on genomic DNA. The multiplex PCR ran for 30 to 35 cycles using proprietary primers and spike-in control sequences for absolute quantification. Single-end 150-bp reads were used to sequence an 87-bp fragment spanning the CDR3 and the flanking V and J genes. Seven samples, with two replicates for each sample, were multiplexed per lane of an Illumina MiSeq using version 3.0 chemistry. The published analysis was carried out like this. Raw data were processed by the vendor's proprietary pipeline, with both replicates merged into one result per sample. To define clonotypes, the study grouped productive rearrangements that shared the V-gene family, CDR3 amino acid sequence and J-gene segment. Clonality was computed as 1 minus the normalized Shannon entropy (Pielou evenness) of TCRB abundances. T cell density was estimated as total templates divided by the number of input cells, with the number of input cells inferred from the DNA input amount. Recon was used with default parameters to estimate total repertoire diversity and clonality. A clonotype counted as tumor-enriched if its abundance in tumor exceeded 0.1% and was at least 32-fold higher than its abundance in normal breast. TCRdb holds this immuneACCESS table with in-frame rearrangements only. Some clones are missing; in checked studies, unresolved V genes explain under half, and the rest has no known cause. From that table come the V and J calls and clone size; the DNA was used to work out D and trimming. This sample lists some 72,000 clones; approximately 79% were detected once. Of the sample, around 3.4% falls within the top ten clones.

V drops 4 bases and J drops 2 bases, leaving 14 bases in between. Via the germline V gene, CDR1 is MGHRA and CDR2 YSYEKL. From cysteine to phenylalanine, the CDR3 is 15 amino acids long. Only the CDR3 part of the read is kept: 45 bases, read in frame from the first base. The TCR sequence derives from a person in their 60s with breast cancer. The sequencing sample was made of blood. The chain links TRBV4-1 with TRBJ1-2; the D segment could be TRBD1, given 6 matching bases. The DNA sequence is as follows: TGCGCCAGCAGCCTAGTTAGAGGGGGGAACTATGGCTACACCTTC. Translated, it reads CASSLVRGGNYGYTF.